The entry below describes one TCR beta chain. This record comes from a study of blood T cell repertoires in COVID-19. On the study more broadly: Donors in the United States, Italy and Spain gave samples during acute or convalescent COVID-19. In each case, the material was cDNA or gDNA derived from T cells, B-cell-depleted T cells, or PBMCs.

Authors' data handling: Estimation of nucleated cell counts was performed using reference gene primer amplification. Method: immunoSEQ multiplex PCR; TCRdb's copy keeps in-frame clones and lacks some. That table supplies the V and J calls and clone size; D and trimming were determined from the DNA. The sample shows about 440,000 clones, about 89% of them seen only once. CDR3 size: 14 residues. V was pared by 6 bases and J by 0 bases, with 12 bases between. The germline gives CDR1 MNHEY, CDR2 SVGAGI. Source material: peripheral blood. The V and J genes are TRBV6-5 and TRBJ2-7; TRBD1 is a possible D gene (6 bases). The sequence came from a woman in her twenties or thirties with acute or convalescent COVID-19. Written as DNA, the CDR3 is TGTGCCAGCAGACAGACAGGTTACTCCTACGAGCAGTACTTC. It yields the protein CASRQTGYSYEQYF.